The subject of this entry is one T cell receptor (beta chain). Its specificity is not known. V was pared by 0 bases and J by 4 bases, with 14 bases between. CDR1 and CDR2 (germline): SGHNT, YYREEE (reference sequence). The CDR3 runs 16 residues. Original processing notes: Because ImmunoSEQ provided only junction sequences with no quality scores, the filtering differed. Sequenced by immunoSEQ multiplex PCR; TCRdb stores in-frame clones only, minus some. The D gene and trimming were derived from the DNA, and the V and J assignments and clone size from that table. The data show about 1 million clones, 70% to 80% seen once. This sample was taken from a study of shared clonotypes between healthy human individuals. For the study at large: Each donor contributed plates that comprised three CD4 naive, three CD4 memory, two CD8 naive and one CD8 memory. The study, taken as a whole, reports: Naive CD4 clonotypes were shared across a handful of donors at about 5%.

Caucasian adults living in Nashville, Tennessee, provided all samples. This clonotype was obtained from a man between 18 and 35 years old in good health. The sample consisted of memory CD4+ T cells sorted from blood. Subset reported: CD45RA-negative fraction. This chain links TRBV5-4 with TRBJ1-3, with D possibly being TRBD1 (6 bases). CDR3 DNA sequence: TGTGCCAGCAGCTTGGGATTGGGGGCGGGCGGAAACACCATATATTTT. Encoded protein: CASSLGLGAGGNTIYF.